This T cell receptor beta chain was sequenced for a study of HIV-infected patients and healthy controls. From germline, CDR1 is SGHNT and CDR2 YYREEE (reference sequence). The germline V and J ends were trimmed by 0 bases and 1 base, with 7 bases remaining between them. There are 14 residues in the CDR3. MiXCR, run by TCRdb on the 5' RACE reads, gives a single entry per CDR3 protein. The sample carries 55,000 to 70,000 distinct CDR3 sequences, about 19% recorded once. This clonotype has a count of ten or more. The sequenced material came from CD4+ T cells from blood. V and J are TRBV5-4 and TRBJ1-1, with D possibly matching TRBD1 (5 bases). The TCR was taken from a human donor in good health. The CDR3 nucleotides read TGTGCCAGCAGCTTGGCCGGGGGGAACACTGAAGCTTTCTTT. Its protein is CASSLAGGNTEAFF.